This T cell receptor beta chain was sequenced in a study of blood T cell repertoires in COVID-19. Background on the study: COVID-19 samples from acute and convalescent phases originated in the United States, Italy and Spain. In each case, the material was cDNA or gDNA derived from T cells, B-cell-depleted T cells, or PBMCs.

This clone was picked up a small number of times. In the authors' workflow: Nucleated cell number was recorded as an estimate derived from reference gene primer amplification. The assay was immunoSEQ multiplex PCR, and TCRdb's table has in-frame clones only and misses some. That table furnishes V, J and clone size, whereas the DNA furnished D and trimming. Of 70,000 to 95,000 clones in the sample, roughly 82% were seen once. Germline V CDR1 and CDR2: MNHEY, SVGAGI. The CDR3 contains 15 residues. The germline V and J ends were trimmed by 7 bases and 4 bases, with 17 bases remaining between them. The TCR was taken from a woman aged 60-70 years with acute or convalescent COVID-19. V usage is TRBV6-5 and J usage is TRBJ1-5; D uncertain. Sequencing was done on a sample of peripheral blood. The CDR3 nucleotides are TGTGCCAGCACGTCGGCGAGGGTTGGGAATCAGCCCCAGCATTTT. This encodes CASTSARVGNQPQHF.